This passage covers 9 T cell receptor beta chains from one sample sequenced in a study of T cells in Graves' hyperthyroidism and ophthalmopathy (dated by TCRdb to between 2019 and 2020). The library was obtained by multiplex PCR. The instrument was an Illumina HiSeq 2000. The TCR beta CDR3 regions were amplified from RNA transcripts. For the first round of RT-PCR on the TCR CDR3, the HTBI primer set was used together with the Qiagen OneStep RT-PCR kit. TCRdb reanalyzed the raw reads on its own, using fastp at Q25 for trimming and MiXCR for clone calling, and kept in-frame beta chains. Rows matching on CDR3 protein sequence are summarized as one entry with the most common DNA and genes. In this sample the table shows roughly 570,000 distinct CDR3 sequences, about 43% of which occur a single time. The leading ten clones occupy under 20% of the sample. Sequenced input: peripheral blood or thyroid tissue (not recorded which). The receptors were gathered from an adult woman with Graves' disease, either hyperthyroidism or ophthalmopathy (not recorded which).

This clonotype was observed a few times. A much larger clone differs from this one at a single base, so this may be a read error. CDR3 sequence reads: CSARDLGQFYGYTF. CDR3 nucleotides: TGCAGTGCTAGAGATCTCGGACAGTTCTATGGCTACACCTTC. The J gene is TRBJ1-2, the V gene TRBV20-1; a possible D gene is TRBD1 (6 bases). Germline CDR1 is DFQATT and CDR2 is SNEGSKA (reference sequence). Trimming removed 0 bases from V and 4 bases from J, with 12 bases in between. The CDR3 totals 14 residues.

Remarks on this clonotype: This clone may be a read error of a much larger clone one base away. The genes are TRBV15 and TRBJ2-2; possibly TRBD2 for D (6 bases). Germline CDR1 LNHNV, CDR2 YYDKDF (reference sequence). This CDR3 is built from 14 residues. The CDR3 sequence is CATSKTEAGGEPFF. The CDR3 DNA reads TGTGCCACCAGCAAGACAGAAGCTGGCGGGGAGCCGTTTTTT.

This clonotype was seen repeatedly, ten times or more. One end of the junction fails to match germline, which may point to a read error. This chain links TRBV7-7 with TRBJ2-2; 7 positions match TRBD2. Germline CDR1 and CDR2: SSHAT and FNYEAQ (reference sequence). The CDR3 consists of 15 residues. CDR3 nucleotide sequence: TGTGCTAGCAGTGAGCGGGGTGAGAACACCGGGGAGCTGTTTTTT. Its protein product is CASSERGENTGELFF.

In this sample, this clonotype turned up many times. V gene TRBV29-1 combines with J gene TRBJ1-2, with TRBD1 identical over 9 bases. The CDR3 totals 15 residues. V lost 1 base, J lost 2 bases, and 5 bases stayed unmatched. Germline loops: CDR1 SQVTM, CDR2 ANQGSEA. CDR3 sequence: CSVEGGTGFNYGYTF. In nucleotides, the CDR3 is TGCAGCGTTGAAGGGGGGACAGGGTTCAACTATGGCTACACCTTC.

The chain combines TRBV10-2 with TRBJ1-5, with D unclear. The CDR3 extends over 14 amino acids. V dropped 5 bases and J dropped 2 bases, with 10 bases sitting between them. CDR1 and CDR2 (germline): WSHSY, SAAADI. The CDR3 region has the DNA TGCGCCAGCAGTCAGAGTGAAGGCAATCAGCCCCAGCATTTT. Amino acids: CASSQSEGNQPQHF.

The chain combines TRBV7-9 with TRBJ2-7; 11 positions agree with TRBD1. The J segment lost 4 bases and the V segment lost 2 bases, leaving 4 bases of the junction unmatched. CDR1 SEHNR and CDR2 FQNEAQ come from the germline V gene (reference sequence). The CDR3 has 15 amino acids. CDR3 loop: CASSLPGTGGYEQYF. CDR3 DNA sequence: TGTGCCAGCAGCTTACCTGGGACAGGGGGTTACGAGCAGTACTTC.

In its sample, this clonotype was seen many times. The rearrangement uses TRBV20-1 and TRBJ1-5; perhaps TRBD1 as D (5 bases). V lost 1 base and J 0 bases, leaving 16 bases between the germline ends. CDR3 length: 17 amino acids. Germline V gene data show CDR1 as DFQATT and CDR2 as SNEGSKA (reference sequence). CDR3 protein: CSARGGGGVYSNQPQHF. The DNA for the CDR3 is TGCAGTGCTAGAGGTGGGGGGGGGGTCTATAGCAATCAGCCCCAGCATTTT.

This chain uses TRBV29-1 with TRBJ1-2; TRBD1 might be the D (5 bases). Between the trimmed V and J ends, which lost 7 bases and 8 bases, there was a span of 11 bases. The CDR3 length is 10 residues. Germline V gene sequence: CDR1 SQVTM, CDR2 ANQGSEA. The CDR3 coding sequence is TGCAGCGGTACAGGAGGGGGCTACACCTTC. This encodes CSGTGGGYTF. Using reference TRBV29-1 and TRBJ1-2 for the parts outside the CDR3, the full variable domain is SAVISQKPSRDICQRGTSLTIQCQVDSQVTMMFWYRQQPGQSLTLIATANQGSEATYESGFVIDKFPISRPNLTFSTLTVSNMSPEDSSIYLCSGTGGGYTFGSGTRLTVV.

The chain uses TRBV25-1 and TRBJ1-1; 7 nucleotides match TRBD1. J gave up 6 bases and V 1 base, and 8 bases lay outside the gene matches. This CDR3 is 15 amino acids long. CDR1 is MGHDK, CDR2 SYGVNS, per germline. The CDR3 DNA follows: TGTGCCAGCAGTGAATCGACAGGGTTATCGGCTGAAGCTTTCTTT. Amino acid sequence: CASSESTGLSAEAFF. The full variable domain, its missing parts supplied by reference TRBV25-1 and TRBJ1-1, is EADIYQTPRYLVIGTGKKITLECSQTMGHDKMYWYQQDPGMELHLIHYSYGVNSTEKGDLSSESTVSRIRTEHFPLTLESARPSHTSQYLCASSESTGLSAEAFFGQGTRLTVV.